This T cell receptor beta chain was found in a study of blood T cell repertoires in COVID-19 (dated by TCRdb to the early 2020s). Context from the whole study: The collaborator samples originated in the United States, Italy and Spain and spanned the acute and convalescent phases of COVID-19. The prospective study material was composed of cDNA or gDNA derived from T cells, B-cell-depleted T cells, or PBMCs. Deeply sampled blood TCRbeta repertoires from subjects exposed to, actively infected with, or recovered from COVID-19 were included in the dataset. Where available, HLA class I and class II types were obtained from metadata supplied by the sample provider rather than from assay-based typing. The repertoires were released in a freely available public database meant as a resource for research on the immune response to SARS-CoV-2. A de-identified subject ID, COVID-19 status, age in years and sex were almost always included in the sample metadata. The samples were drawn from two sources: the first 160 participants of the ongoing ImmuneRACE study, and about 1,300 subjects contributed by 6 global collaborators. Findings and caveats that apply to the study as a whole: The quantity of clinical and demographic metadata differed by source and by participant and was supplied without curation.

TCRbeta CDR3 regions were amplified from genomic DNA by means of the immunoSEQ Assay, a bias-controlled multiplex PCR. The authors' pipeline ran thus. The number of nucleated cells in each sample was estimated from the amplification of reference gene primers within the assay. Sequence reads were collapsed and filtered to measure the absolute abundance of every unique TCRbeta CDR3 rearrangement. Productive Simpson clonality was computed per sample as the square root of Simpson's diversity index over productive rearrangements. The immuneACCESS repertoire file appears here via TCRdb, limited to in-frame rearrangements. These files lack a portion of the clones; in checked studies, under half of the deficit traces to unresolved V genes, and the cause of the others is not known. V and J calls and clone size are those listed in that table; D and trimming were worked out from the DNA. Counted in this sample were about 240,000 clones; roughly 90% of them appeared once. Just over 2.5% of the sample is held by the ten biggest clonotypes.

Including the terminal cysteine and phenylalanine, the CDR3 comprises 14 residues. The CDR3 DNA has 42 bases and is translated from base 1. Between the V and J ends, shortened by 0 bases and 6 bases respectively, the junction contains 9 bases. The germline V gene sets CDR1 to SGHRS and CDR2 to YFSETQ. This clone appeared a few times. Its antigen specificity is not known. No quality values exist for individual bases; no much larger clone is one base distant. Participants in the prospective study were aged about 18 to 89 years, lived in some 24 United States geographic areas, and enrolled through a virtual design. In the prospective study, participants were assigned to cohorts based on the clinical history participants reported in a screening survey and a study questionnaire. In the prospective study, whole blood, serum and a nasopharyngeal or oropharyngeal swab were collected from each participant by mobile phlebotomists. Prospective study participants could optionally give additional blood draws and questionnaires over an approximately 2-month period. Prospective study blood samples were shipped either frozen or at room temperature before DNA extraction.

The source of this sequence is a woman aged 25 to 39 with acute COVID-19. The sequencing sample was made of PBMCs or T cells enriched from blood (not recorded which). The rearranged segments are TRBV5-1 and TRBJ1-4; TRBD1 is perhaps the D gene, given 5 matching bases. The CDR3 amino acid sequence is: CASSLEGLYEKLFF. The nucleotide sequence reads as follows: TGCGCCAGCAGCTTGGAGGGGTTGTATGAAAAACTGTTTTTT. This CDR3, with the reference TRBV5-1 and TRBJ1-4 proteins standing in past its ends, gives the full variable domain KAGVTQTPRYLIKTRGQQVTLSCSPISGHRSVSWYQQTPGQGLQFLFEYFSETQRNKGNFPGRFSGRQFSNSRSEMNVSTLELGDSALYLCASSLEGLYEKLFFGSGTQLSVL.